Listed here are 27 T cell receptor beta chains from one sample, sequenced in a study of T cell repertoires in cytomegalovirus infection. These receptors are not linked to any known antigen. MiXCR was run by TCRdb on the reads, yielding one entry per CDR3 protein. Of some 350,000 distinct CDR3 sequences listed, about 34% are singletons. The material sequenced was cultured PBMCs, taken from culture after CMV antigen stimulation. The receptors shown here come from a human donor in good health (CMV status not recorded). Some clones in this sample may be carry-over from other donors' samples.

The chain links TRBV7-9 to TRBJ1-4; D gene ambiguous. Trimming cost V 2 bases and J 6 bases, with 7 bases left between them. This CDR3 has 13 amino acids. Germline assignment: CDR1 SEHNR and CDR2 FQNEAQ (reference sequence). The CDR3 sequence is CASSLSLDEKLFF. The CDR3 nucleotides are TGTGCCAGCAGCTTATCACTCGATGAAAAACTGTTTTTT.

This chain links TRBV29-1 with TRBJ2-1; a weak D match, TRBD2 (5 bases). Germline V gives CDR1 SQVTM, CDR2 ANQGSEA. The V end lost 6 bases, the J end lost 5 bases, and 20 bases lay between the germline ends. The CDR3 contains 15 residues. CDR3 bases: TGCAGCGTCCGAAGGTCTCCGGGGTCGAACAATGAGCAGTTCTTC. It codes for CSVRRSPGSNNEQFF.

The V and J genes are TRBV6-2 or TRBV6-3 and TRBJ1-1, with D unclear. This CDR3 has 13 amino acids. Deletions cut 6 bases from V and 3 bases from J, with 11 bases between. CDR1 is MNHEY, CDR2 SVGEGT, per germline. Here the CDR3 reads CASSPILDTEAFF. In DNA form, the CDR3 reads TGTGCCAGCAGCCCCATATTGGACACTGAAGCTTTCTTT.

The J gene is TRBJ1-4, the V gene TRBV9; TRBD1 might be the D (5 bases). The CDR3 totals 15 residues. V lost 4 bases, J lost 8 bases, and 18 bases lay in between. Germline V lookup: CDR1 SGDLS, CDR2 YYNGEE. DNA for the CDR3: TGTGCCAGCAGCCCGGATCACTCAGGGTTAGAAAAACTGTTTTTT. Translation: CASSPDHSGLEKLFF.

This clonotype has ten or more counts. This chain uses TRBV7-8 with TRBJ1-2; 8 nucleotides line up with TRBD1. The CDR3 extends over 16 amino acids. Trimming removed 4 bases from V and 2 bases from J; junction bases left unmatched: 9. In germline, CDR1 is SGHVS, CDR2 FQNEAQ. The CDR3 region has the DNA TGTGCCAGCAGCTCCCCGACAGGGGACGGCAACTATGGCTACACCTTC. It encodes CASSSPTGDGNYGYTF.

This clonotype was seen a single time. This chain links TRBV2 with TRBJ2-7; D unresolved. In germline, CDR1 is SNHLY, CDR2 FYNNEI. Trimming stripped 0 bases from V and 4 bases from J, with 7 bases between. This CDR3 is built from 13 residues. The CDR3 loop reads CASSEARYYEQYV. The CDR3 DNA reads as TGTGCCAGCAGTGAAGCTCGCTATTACGAGCAGTACGTC.

This chain uses TRBV6-2 or TRBV6-3 with TRBJ1-1; D is unresolved. CDR1 is MNHEY and CDR2 is SVGEGT in the germline V gene. V was trimmed by 5 bases and J by 6 bases, leaving 10 bases between them. This CDR3 spans 12 amino acids. The CDR3 sequence is CASSVFNAEAFF. The CDR3 region has the DNA TGTGCCAGCAGTGTGTTTAACGCTGAAGCTTTCTTT.

The chain employs TRBV19 and TRBJ1-6, with 9 nucleotides matching TRBD1. V lost 10 bases to trimming and J lost 9 bases; unmatched junction nucleotides: 7. Germline V gene data show CDR1 as LNHDA and CDR2 as SQIVND (reference sequence). This CDR3 is built from 13 residues. The CDR3 coding sequence is TGTGCCACCAGGACAGGGGTAGGTTCACCCCTCCACTTT. Encoded protein: CATRTGVGSPLHF.

V and J are TRBV20-1 and TRBJ2-3; D not resolved. The V end lost 2 bases, the J end lost 4 bases, and 4 bases lay between the germline ends. The CDR3 contains 11 residues. Germline lookup yields CDR1 DFQATT and CDR2 SNEGSKA (reference sequence). The CDR3 here is CSARHADTQYF. The CDR3 DNA sequence: TGCAGTGCTAGACACGCAGATACGCAGTATTTT.

In this sample, this clonotype is medium-sized (0.01 to 0.1%). The rearrangement uses TRBV12-3 or TRBV12-4 and TRBJ2-1, with D uncertain. V shed 3 bases and J shed 2 bases, with 5 bases lying between them. The CDR3 contains 13 residues. CDR3 in amino acids: CASSLQAYNEQFF. The CDR3 DNA is TGTGCCAGCAGTTTGCAGGCCTACAATGAGCAGTTCTTC.

V is TRBV15 and J is TRBJ1-2; 9 bases fit TRBD1. This CDR3 has 13 amino acids. The V segment lost 0 bases and the J segment 14 bases; nucleotides outside the gene matches: 7. The germline gives CDR1 LNHNV, CDR2 YYDKDF (reference sequence). CDR3 loop: CATSRDRDRVFTF. The CDR3 DNA reads as TGTGCCACCAGCAGAGATCGGGACAGGGTATTTACCTTC.

The gene calls are TRBV19 and TRBJ1-5, with a possible D match to TRBD1 (5 bases). V lost 5 bases, J lost 3 bases, and 8 bases lay in between. The length of the CDR3 is 13 residues. CDR1 is LNHDA, CDR2 SQIVND, per germline (reference sequence). The CDR3 here is CASSEGINQPQHF. The DNA for the CDR3 is TGTGCCAGTAGTGAGGGGATCAATCAGCCCCAGCATTTT. Together with reference TRBV19 and TRBJ1-5, the CDR3 gives the full variable domain: DGGITQSPKYLFRKEGQNVTLSCEQNLNHDAMYWYRQDPGQGLRLIYYSQIVNDFQKGDIAEGYSVSREKKESFPLTVTSAQKNPTAFYLCASSEGINQPQHFGDGTRLSIL.

This clonotype has just a few counts. The chain carries TRBV7-2 and TRBJ2-1; perhaps TRBD1 as D (5 bases). Trimming shortened V by 5 bases and J by 15 bases, and 14 bases separated the two germline ends. Germline assignment: CDR1 SGHTA and CDR2 FQGNSA. This CDR3 contains 11 residues. As DNA, the CDR3 is TGTGCCAGCAGCCGTGGGGCGCTGCGGTTCTTC. As protein: CASSRGALRFF.

This clonotype came up a few times. V and J are TRBV7-2 and TRBJ2-1; 7 positions agree with TRBD2. The CDR3 runs to 16 residues. Trimming removed 1 base from V and 1 base from J; junction bases left unmatched: 4. Per the germline V gene, CDR1 is SGHTA and CDR2 is FQGNSA. The CDR3 is CASSLVAGESYNEQFF. The CDR3 nucleotides are TGTGCCAGCAGCTTAGTAGCGGGCGAATCCTACAATGAGCAGTTCTTC.

This clonotype was counted once. J is TRBJ2-3 and V is TRBV6-1; 9 bases line up with TRBD2. CDR1 is MNHNS and CDR2 is SASEGT in the germline V gene. The CDR3 length is 15 residues. V shed 3 bases and J 3 bases; nucleotides not matched to a gene: 4. The CDR3 loop reads CASSDSGSPTDTQYF. For the CDR3, the DNA is TGTGCCAGCAGTGATAGCGGGAGTCCGACAGATACGCAGTATTTT.

The sample holds one count of this clonotype. CDR3 in DNA: TGCAGCGTTGTAAAGCGGGAGACCTACAATGAGCAGTTCTTC. Translating it yields CSVVKRETYNEQFF. This chain connects TRBV29-1 to TRBJ2-1; TRBD2 matches 8 bases. Trimming removed 4 bases from V and 2 bases from J; junction bases left unmatched: 4. This CDR3 has 14 amino acids. Germline CDR1 SQVTM, CDR2 ANQGSEA.

This clonotype was counted a few times. The rearrangement joins TRBV12-3 or TRBV12-4 to TRBJ1-2; no firm D call. The V and J ends lost 3 bases and 3 bases respectively, with 14 bases between them. The CDR3 spans 15 residues. This chain's CDR3 is CASSFFPLRDYGYTF. CDR3 bases: TGTGCCAGCAGTTTCTTCCCTCTCAGAGACTATGGCTACACCTTC.

V usage is TRBV28 and J usage is TRBJ1-5; no definite D call. This CDR3 is 16 amino acids long. The germline V gene encodes CDR1 MDHEN and CDR2 SYDVKM. Trimming took off 1 base at V and 2 bases at J, with 12 bases between the two ends. For the CDR3, the DNA is TGTGCCAGCAGTTTATCGTCGTTGGTTGGCAATCAGCCCCAGCATTTT. It encodes CASSLSSLVGNQPQHF.

This clonotype was recorded many times. The rearrangement joins TRBV12-3 or TRBV12-4 to TRBJ2-1; perhaps TRBD2 as D (5 bases). V lost 2 bases, J lost 6 bases, and 14 bases lay in between. CDR3 length equals 15 residues. CDR3 amino acids: CASSLSSSSRNEQFF. The CDR3 coding sequence is TGTGCCAGCAGTTTATCGTCTAGCTCTCGCAATGAGCAGTTCTTC.

In its sample, this clonotype was seen a few times. The chain recombines TRBV28 with TRBJ2-4; 7 bases map to TRBD1. The CDR3 totals 16 residues. CDR1 and CDR2 from the germline V gene are MDHEN and SYDVKM. Unmatched junction bases numbered 4, after V lost 1 base and J lost 1 base. In DNA form, the CDR3 reads TGTGCCAGCAGTTTATTAGACAGGGATGCCAAAAACATTCAGTACTTC. Amino acid sequence: CASSLLDRDAKNIQYF.

The chain is built from TRBV19 and TRBJ2-2, with D possibly matching TRBD1 (6 bases). The germline gives CDR1 LNHDA, CDR2 SQIVND (reference sequence). The ends were cut back, 4 bases at V and 7 bases at J, with 16 bases in the middle. The CDR3 is made up of 15 amino acids. Here the CDR3 reads CASSRPTRGGGELFF. The CDR3 nucleotides read TGTGCCAGTAGTAGACCCACTAGAGGGGGCGGGGAGCTGTTTTTT.

The chain recombines TRBV6-2 or TRBV6-3 with TRBJ1-1, with D possibly matching TRBD1 (6 bases). From germline, CDR1 is MNHEY and CDR2 SVGEGT. V lost 2 bases and J lost 0, with 7 bases in between. CDR3 length: 14 amino acids. The CDR3 loop is CASSYTGLNTEAFF. The CDR3 DNA reads as TGTGCCAGCAGTTACACAGGGCTGAACACTGAAGCTTTCTTT.

The CDR3 spells CASSATSGYEQYV. CDR3 nucleotide sequence: TGTGCCAGCAGCGCGACTAGCGGGTACGAGCAGTACGTC. The V gene is TRBV7-2, the J gene TRBJ2-7; the match to TRBD2 covers 10 bases. Germline trimming cut 5 bases from V and 4 bases from J; bases unmatched to any gene: 2. Germline V CDR1 and CDR2: SGHTA, FQGNSA. CDR3 length: 13 residues.

As DNA, the CDR3 is TGTGCCAGCAGTTTTGTTTCCACCTCGGCAGATACGCAGTATTTT. Translating gives CASSFVSTSADTQYF. The genes are TRBV28 and TRBJ2-3; D remains unclear. The CDR3 spans 15 residues. Trimming shortened V by 3 bases and J by 4 bases, and 14 bases separated the two germline ends. Germline V gene sequence: CDR1 MDHEN, CDR2 SYDVKM.

This clonotype has just a few counts. The chain joins TRBV6-1 to TRBJ1-4; TRBD1 might be the D (5 bases). This CDR3 region has 16 residues. The ends were cut back, 0 bases at V and 6 bases at J, with 14 bases in the middle. CDR1 and CDR2 (germline): MNHNS, SASEGT. The CDR3 protein is CASSEAWGEVHEKLFF. For the CDR3, the DNA is TGTGCCAGCAGTGAAGCCTGGGGGGAGGTTCATGAAAAACTGTTTTTT.

This clonotype has at least ten counts. The chain combines TRBV9 with TRBJ1-2, with 9 positions matching TRBD1. The germline CDR1 and CDR2 sequences are SGDLS and YYNGEE. V dropped 3 bases and J dropped 5; count of bases not matched to a gene: 8. The CDR3 length is 15 residues. The CDR3 sequence: CASSDTTGGAYGYTF. The DNA for the CDR3 is TGTGCCAGCAGCGACACCACAGGGGGCGCATATGGCTACACCTTC.

The gene calls are TRBV4-1 and TRBJ2-5; no clear D gene. The CDR3 is 10 residues long. Germline V gene sequence: CDR1 MGHRA, CDR2 YSYEKL. With 8 bases removed from V and 8 bases from J, the gap between germline ends came to 9 bases. The CDR3 bases are TGCGCCAGCGGGCATGGTACCCAGTACTTC. This codes for CASGHGTQYF.